This record looks at one T cell receptor (beta chain) sequence and its context. The data were produced by immunoSEQ multiplex PCR, yet TCRdb's version contains in-frame clones alone and is incomplete. Among fewer than 350,000 clones listed, around nine tenths were seen once. These data come from a study of blood T cell repertoires in COVID-19. The sequenced material came from PBMCs or T cells enriched from blood (not recorded which). This receptor was taken from a woman aged 25 to 39 who had been exposed to COVID-19.

CDR3 protein: CASSLQGHYNSPLHF. CDR3 coding DNA: TGTGCCAGCAGCTTACAGGGACACTATAATTCACCCCTCCACTTT. J is TRBJ1-6 and V is TRBV5-6; tentatively, D is TRBD1 (6 bases). The CDR3 is made up of 15 amino acids. The germline gives CDR1 SGHDT, CDR2 YYEEEE. V lost 2 bases and J 3 bases, leaving 9 bases between the germline ends.